Each of the 21 T cell receptor beta chains below was sequenced from the same sample in a study of blood T cell repertoires in COVID-19 (dated by TCRdb to 2018 to 2021). Receptor amplification or capture employed the immunoSEQ multiplex PCR assay. TCRdb carries this immuneACCESS record with in-frame sequences only. Its versions omit some clonotypes, under half of them owing to an unresolved V gene in the studies checked, with the rest unexplained. In all, the sample holds about 130,000 clones, and around 86% of those were seen once. More than 20% of the sample rests with the top ten. Sequenced sample: peripheral blood. All receptors derive from a woman older than 75 with acute or convalescent COVID-19.

The chain uses TRBV6-5 and TRBJ2-6; 7 bases map to TRBD1. Germline V gene data show CDR1 as MNHEY and CDR2 as SVGAGI. J was trimmed by 3 bases and V by 6 bases; bases with no gene match: 2. The CDR3 sequence is 14 residues long. CDR3 sequence: CASSGTDGANVLTF. CDR3 nucleotides: TGTGCCAGCAGCGGGACAGATGGGGCCAACGTCCTGACTTTC.

The CDR3 nucleotides read TGTGCCAGCAGTTGGACTAGCGGGGCCCAAGAGACCCAGTACTTC. It specifies CASSWTSGAQETQYF. The chain has TRBV27 and TRBJ2-5; 12 bases fit TRBD2. CDR1 and CDR2 (germline): MNHEY, SMNVEV (reference sequence). The CDR3 is made up of 15 amino acids. The ends lost 4 bases at V and 1 base at J; junction bases unmatched: 1.

The rearrangement links TRBV5-1 to TRBJ1-5, with TRBD1 matching 9 bases. With V trimmed by 0 bases and J by 5 bases, 3 bases remained unmatched. CDR1 is SGHRS, CDR2 YFSETQ, per germline. The length of the CDR3 is 15 residues. The CDR3 protein is CASSLGQGEHQPQHF. The CDR3 bases are TGCGCCAGCAGCTTGGGACAGGGGGAACATCAGCCCCAGCATTTT.

The rearrangement uses TRBV12-3 or TRBV12-4 and TRBJ2-3; D not resolved. This CDR3 is built from 12 residues. Between the trimmed V and J ends, which lost 6 bases and 2 bases, there was a span of 6 bases. CDR3 loop: CASRHPTDTQYF. In nucleotides, the CDR3 is TGTGCCAGCAGACACCCCACAGATACGCAGTATTTT.

This chain connects TRBV28 to TRBJ1-6; the match to TRBD1 covers 10 bases. V gave up 2 bases and J gave up 7 bases; unmatched junction bases: 8. Germline V gene sequence: CDR1 MDHEN, CDR2 SYDVKM. This CDR3 is built from 17 residues. The CDR3 reads CASSLPPGQGKNSPLHF. CDR3 nucleotide sequence: TGTGCCAGCAGTTTACCGCCGGGACAGGGGAAAAATTCACCCCTCCACTTT.

The chain employs TRBV7-9 and TRBJ1-2; TRBD1 matches 9 bases. With 5 bases clipped from V and 8 bases from J, the junction kept 9 bases outside the gene matches. The CDR3 has 14 residues. Germline CDR1 and CDR2: SEHNR and FQNEAQ (reference sequence). The CDR3 reads CASSRTGEGNGYTF. The CDR3, as DNA: TGTGCCAGCAGCCGGACAGGGGAAGGAAACGGCTACACCTTC.

V usage is TRBV20-1 and J usage is TRBJ1-2, with D unclear. Per the germline V gene, CDR1 is DFQATT and CDR2 is SNEGSKA (reference sequence). This CDR3 contains 13 residues. The V end lost 3 bases, the J end lost 2 bases, and 10 bases lay between the germline ends. The CDR3 DNA follows: TGCAGTGCTAGTGAACAGACAAACTATGGCTACACCTTC. Protein sequence: CSASEQTNYGYTF.

This sequence joins TRBV5-1 and TRBJ2-7, with D perhaps TRBD2 (6 bases). Trimming shortened V by 4 bases and J by 6 bases, and 17 bases separated the two germline ends. This CDR3 spans 14 amino acids. CDR1 is SGHRS, CDR2 YFSETQ, per germline. The CDR3, as DNA: TGCGCCAGCAGCCCGGACCTTTTGGAGGGCGAGCAGTACTTC. Its translation: CASSPDLLEGEQYF.

This rearrangement joins TRBV6-5 to TRBJ2-4; unclear D gene. V lost 7 bases and J 2 bases, leaving 12 bases between the germline ends. The CDR3 contains 14 residues. Germline lookup yields CDR1 MNHEY and CDR2 SVGAGI. The CDR3 sequence is CASNLQITKNIQYF. The DNA for the CDR3 is TGTGCCAGCAACCTACAGATAACCAAAAACATTCAGTACTTC.

The chain employs TRBV7-2 and TRBJ2-7; D is unclear. The length of the CDR3 is 14 residues. CDR1 and CDR2 from the germline V gene are SGHTA and FQGNSA. V dropped 3 bases and J dropped 0 bases, with 9 bases sitting between them. The CDR3 sequence is CASSFSLSSYEQYF. CDR3 sequence (DNA): TGTGCCAGCAGCTTTAGCCTAAGCTCCTACGAGCAGTACTTC.

V and J are TRBV5-1 and TRBJ1-2; D not resolved. There are 12 residues in the CDR3. V gave up 6 bases and J gave up 7 bases, with 13 bases separating them. Germline V gives CDR1 SGHRS, CDR2 YFSETQ. Here the CDR3 reads CASNSPGSGYTF. Here the CDR3 DNA reads TGCGCCAGCAATTCCCCGGGATCTGGCTACACCTTC. The complete variable domain, with remaining parts taken from reference TRBV5-1 and TRBJ1-2, reads KAGVTQTPRYLIKTRGQQVTLSCSPISGHRSVSWYQQTPGQGLQFLFEYFSETQRNKGNFPGRFSGRQFSNSRSEMNVSTLELGDSALYLCASNSPGSGYTFGSGTRLTVV.

V is TRBV19 and J is TRBJ1-2; TRBD1 matches at 8 bases. There are 13 residues in the CDR3. The J segment lost 8 bases and the V segment lost 10 bases, leaving 12 bases of the junction unmatched. Germline V gene lookup returns CDR1 LNHDA and CDR2 SQIVND (reference sequence). The CDR3 is CATSPGQGAGYTF. The DNA for the CDR3 is TGTGCCACCTCTCCCGGACAGGGTGCCGGCTACACCTTC.

The genes are TRBV2 and TRBJ1-5, with D tentatively TRBD1 (5 bases). This CDR3 is 15 amino acids long. With 4 bases removed from V and 2 bases from J, the gap between germline ends came to 12 bases. Germline CDR1 is SNHLY and CDR2 is FYNNEI. The CDR3 DNA follows: TGTGCCAGCAGTGCCGATTCGGGGGGCAATCAGCCCCAGCATTTT. As protein: CASSADSGGNQPQHF.

The chain has TRBV7-9 and TRBJ1-3, with D possibly being TRBD1 (5 bases). Per the germline V gene, CDR1 is SEHNR and CDR2 is FQNEAQ (reference sequence). V was pared by 4 bases and J by 3 bases, with 10 bases between. CDR3 length equals 14 residues. The CDR3 spells CASSSTASGNTIYF. The CDR3 DNA follows: TGTGCCAGCAGCTCGACAGCGAGTGGAAACACCATATATTTT. The complete variable domain, with remaining parts taken from reference TRBV7-9 and TRBJ1-3, reads DTGVSQNPRHKITKRGQNVTFRCDPISEHNRLYWYRQTLGQGPEFLTYFQNEAQLEKSRLLSDRFSAERPKGSFSTLEIQRTEQGDSAMYLCASSSTASGNTIYFGEGSWLTVV.

This clone was seen a few times. V is TRBV7-9 and J is TRBJ2-3, with D possibly TRBD2 on 6 matching bases. This CDR3 has 19 residues. The V end lost 5 bases, the J end lost 1 base, and 25 bases lay between the germline ends. Germline-derived CDR1 and CDR2 are SEHNR and FQNEAQ (reference sequence). CDR3 loop: CASSPTGRLEPQGTDTQYF. The CDR3 DNA sequence: TGTGCCAGCAGCCCAACCGGGAGATTAGAGCCTCAGGGCACAGATACGCAGTATTTT.

V and J are TRBV18 and TRBJ2-3; TRBD1 agrees at 7 bases. This CDR3 region has 15 residues. V was clipped by 3 bases and J by 3 bases; unmatched bases: 6. The germline gives CDR1 KGHSH, CDR2 LQKENI. CDR3 residues: CASSPQGVGTDTQYF. For the CDR3, the DNA is TGTGCCAGCTCACCGCAGGGGGTCGGGACAGATACGCAGTATTTT.

The V call is TRBV4-2, the J call TRBJ2-1; D unresolved. There are 11 residues in the CDR3. Germline V gives CDR1 LGHNA, CDR2 YNFKEQ. V was pared by 1 base and J by 10 bases, with 5 bases between. CDR3 sequence (DNA): TGTGCCAGCAGCCAAGCCGCGGAGCAGTTCTTC. Residues: CASSQAAEQFF.

The chain uses TRBV9 and TRBJ2-7; D possibly corresponds to TRBD1 (6 bases). The CDR3 spans 15 residues. V lost 3 bases and J lost 5, with 18 bases in between. Germline CDR1 SGDLS, CDR2 YYNGEE. This CDR3 is CASSADQQGTDEQYV. The CDR3 DNA is TGTGCCAGCAGCGCCGACCAACAGGGTACGGACGAGCAGTACGTC.

The chain links TRBV28 to TRBJ1-1, with 7 bases lining up with TRBD1. The CDR3 is 13 amino acids. Germline CDR1 and CDR2: MDHEN and SYDVKM. J lost 9 bases, V lost 4 bases, and 8 bases had no gene match. The CDR3 sequence: CASSSMTGSKAFF. DNA for the CDR3: TGTGCCAGCAGTTCAATGACAGGGAGTAAAGCTTTCTTT.

The chain has TRBV5-1 and TRBJ1-3; no reliable D call. The germline gives CDR1 SGHRS, CDR2 YFSETQ. This CDR3 is built from 16 residues. The V and J ends lost 0 bases and 0 bases respectively, with 10 bases between them. The CDR3: CASSLVVGPSGNTIYF. DNA for the CDR3: TGCGCCAGCAGCTTGGTTGTGGGCCCCTCTGGAAACACCATATATTTT.

The chain joins TRBV18 to TRBJ2-1; a possible D gene is TRBD2 (6 bases). Germline V gene data show CDR1 as KGHSH and CDR2 as LQKENI. Trimming removed 1 base from V and 9 bases from J, with 16 bases in between. The CDR3 extends over 15 amino acids. The CDR3 loop is CASSPRSPGVGEQFF. CDR3 DNA sequence: TGTGCCAGCTCACCACGAAGTCCGGGGGTTGGTGAGCAGTTCTTC.